This T cell receptor beta chain was recorded in a study of blood T cell repertoires in COVID-19. Study information: From the United States, Italy and Spain came samples of acute and convalescent COVID-19. PBMCs, B-cell-depleted T cells, or T cells provided the cDNA or gDNA that made up the material.

The authors' processing: Estimation of nucleated cell counts was performed using reference gene primer amplification. Assay: immunoSEQ multiplex PCR; the TCRdb copy retains only in-frame clones and omits some. That table gives V, J and clone size, and the DNA gave D and trimming. The data show about 220,000 clones, less than 85% seen once. The V gene lost 1 base and the J gene lost 7 bases, with 8 bases spanning the gap. Germline assignment: CDR1 MGHRA and CDR2 YSYEKL. CDR3 length equals 13 residues. This TCR was sampled from a woman aged 70-85 years with acute or convalescent COVID-19. Sequencing input: peripheral blood. The chain carries TRBV4-1 and TRBJ1-5, with a tentative D call TRBD1 (6 bases). CDR3 in amino acids: CASSQGQGQPQHF. CDR3 DNA: TGCGCCAGCAGCCAAGGTCAGGGGCAGCCCCAGCATTTT.